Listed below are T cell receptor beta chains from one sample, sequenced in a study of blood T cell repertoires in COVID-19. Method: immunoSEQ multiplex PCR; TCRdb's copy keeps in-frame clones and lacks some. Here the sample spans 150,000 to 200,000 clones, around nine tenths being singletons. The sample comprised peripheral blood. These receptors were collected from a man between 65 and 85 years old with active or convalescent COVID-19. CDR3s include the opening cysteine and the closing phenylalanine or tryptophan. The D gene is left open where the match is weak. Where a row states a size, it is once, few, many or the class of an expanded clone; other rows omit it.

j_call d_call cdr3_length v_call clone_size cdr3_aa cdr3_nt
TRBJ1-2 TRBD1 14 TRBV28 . CASSSGGGGYGYTF TGTGCCAGCAGCTCAGGGGGCGGTGGCTATGGCTACACCTTC
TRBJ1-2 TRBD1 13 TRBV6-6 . CASSPQGSYGYTF TGTGCCAGCAGTCCACAGGGGAGCTATGGCTACACCTTC
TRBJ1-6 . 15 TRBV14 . CASSQVAGANSPLHF TGTGCCAGCAGCCAAGTGGCAGGGGCAAATTCACCCCTCCACTTT
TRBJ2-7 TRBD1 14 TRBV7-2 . CASSTRTGFYEQYF TGTGCCAGCAGCACCCGGACAGGGTTTTACGAGCAGTACTTC
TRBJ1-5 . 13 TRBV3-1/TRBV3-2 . CASSQEPNQPQHF TGTGCCAGCAGCCAGGAGCCGAATCAGCCCCAGCATTTT
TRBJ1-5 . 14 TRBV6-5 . CASSVDTSNQPQHF TGTGCCAGCAGCGTTGACACCAGCAATCAGCCCCAGCATTTT
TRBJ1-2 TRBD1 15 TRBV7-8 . CASSLGQGPNYGYTF TGTGCCAGCAGCTTGGGACAGGGACCGAACTATGGCTACACCTTC
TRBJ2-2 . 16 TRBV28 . CASSSGPPSSTGELFF TGTGCCAGCAGTTCAGGGCCCCCATCCAGCACCGGGGAGCTGTTTTTT
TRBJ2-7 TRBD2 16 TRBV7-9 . CASSSGLTSGGMVQYF TGTGCCAGCAGCTCTGGCCTAACTAGCGGGGGAATGGTGCAGTACTTC
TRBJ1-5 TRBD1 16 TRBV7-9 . CASSPVGAGTDQPQHF TGTGCCAGCAGCCCAGTAGGGGCGGGGACAGATCAGCCCCAGCATTTT
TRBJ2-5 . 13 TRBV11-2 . CASTPEGGETQYF TGTGCCAGTACCCCGGAGGGTGGAGAGACCCAGTACTTC
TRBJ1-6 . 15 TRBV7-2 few CASSLQGLGNSPLHF TGTGCCAGCAGCTTACAGGGGCTTGGCAATTCACCCCTCCACTTT
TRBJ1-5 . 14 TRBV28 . CASSSPGPNQPQHF TGTGCCAGCAGCTCCCCGGGTCCAAATCAGCCCCAGCATTTT
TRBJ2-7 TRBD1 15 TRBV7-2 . CASSPTTGQGYEQYF TGTGCCAGCAGCCCAACTACCGGACAGGGGTACGAGCAGTACTTC
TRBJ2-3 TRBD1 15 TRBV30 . CAWSVGRGTADTQYF TGTGCCTGGAGTGTAGGAAGGGGGACAGCAGATACGCAGTATTTT
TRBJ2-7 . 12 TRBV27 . CASGAGAYEQYF TGTGCTTCCGGGGCAGGGGCCTACGAGCAGTACTTC
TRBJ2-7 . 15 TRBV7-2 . CASSLSTAFSYEQYF TGTGCCAGCAGCTTAAGCACAGCTTTCTCCTACGAGCAGTACTTC
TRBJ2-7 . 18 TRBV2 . CASSESGMFRANMYEQYF TGTGCCAGCAGTGAATCGGGCATGTTCAGGGCGAACATGTACGAGCAGTACTTC
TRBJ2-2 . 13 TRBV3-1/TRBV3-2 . CASSRLDTGELFF TGTGCCAGCAGCCGACTAGACACCGGGGAGCTGTTTTTT
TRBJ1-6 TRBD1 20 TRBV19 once CASSIGLPRQGSSYNSPLHF TGTGCCAGTAGTATTGGTTTACCGCGACAGGGGAGCTCCTATAATTCACCCCTCCACTTT
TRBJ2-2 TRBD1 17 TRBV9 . CASSVAPGRGITGELFF TGTGCCAGCAGCGTAGCCCCCGGCAGGGGGATAACCGGGGAGCTGTTTTTT
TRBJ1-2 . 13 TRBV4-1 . CASSQDPRGGYTF TGCGCCAGCAGCCAAGATCCTAGGGGTGGCTACACCTTC
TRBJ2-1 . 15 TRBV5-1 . CASRRAGARDNEQFF TGCGCCAGCCGCCGGGCGGGGGCCCGAGACAATGAGCAGTTCTTC
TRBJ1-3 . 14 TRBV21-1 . CASSNPGMGNTIYF TGTGCCAGCAGCAACCCGGGAATGGGAAACACCATATATTTT
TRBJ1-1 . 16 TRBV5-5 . CASSFGLSGVYTEAFF TGTGCCAGCAGCTTCGGACTGTCAGGGGTCTACACTGAAGCTTTCTTT
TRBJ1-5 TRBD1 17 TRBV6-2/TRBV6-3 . CASSSDRGRRSNQPQHF TGTGCCAGCAGTTCGGACAGGGGGCGCCGGAGCAATCAGCCCCAGCATTTT
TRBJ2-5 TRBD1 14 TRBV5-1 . CASSPTGTGGIRDF TGCGCCAGCAGCCCGACCGGGACAGGGGGGATTCGGGACTTC
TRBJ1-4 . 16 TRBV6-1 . CASSDRTDSRREKLFF TGTGCCAGCAGTGATCGGACGGATTCTCGGAGGGAAAAACTGTTTTTT
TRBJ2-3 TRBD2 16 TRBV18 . CASSPGGRRRADTQYF TGTGCCAGCTCACCGGGAGGGAGGCGTCGGGCAGATACGCAGTATTTT
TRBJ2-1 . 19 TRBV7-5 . CARSLVELGLVSSYNEQFF TGTGCCAGAAGCTTAGTTGAACTGGGACTAGTCAGTTCCTACAATGAGCAGTTCTTC
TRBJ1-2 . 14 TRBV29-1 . CSADSAGSNYGYTF TGCAGCGCCGATTCGGCAGGCAGTAACTATGGCTACACCTTC
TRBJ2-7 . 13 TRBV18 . CASSQGVTYEQYF TGTGCCAGCTCACAGGGGGTGACCTACGAGCAGTACTTC
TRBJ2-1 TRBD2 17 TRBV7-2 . CASSLGGLAGSYNEQFF TGTGCCAGCAGCTTAGGGGGACTAGCGGGCTCCTACAATGAGCAGTTCTTC
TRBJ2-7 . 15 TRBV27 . CASRPELAPHYEQYF TGTGCCAGCAGACCCGAACTAGCCCCCCACTACGAGCAGTACTTC
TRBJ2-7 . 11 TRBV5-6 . CAAGRGYEQYF TGTGCCGCGGGCAGGGGATACGAGCAGTACTTC
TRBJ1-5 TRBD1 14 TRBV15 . CATSRDRGNQPQHF TGTGCCACCAGCCGGGACAGGGGAAATCAGCCCCAGCATTTT
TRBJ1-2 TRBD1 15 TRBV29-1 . CSVDTAGQGSYGYTF TGCAGCGTTGACACCGCGGGACAGGGGTCCTATGGCTACACCTTC
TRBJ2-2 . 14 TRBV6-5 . CASSRTANTGELFF TGTGCCAGCAGCCGGACAGCGAACACCGGGGAGCTGTTTTTT
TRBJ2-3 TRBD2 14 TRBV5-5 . CASSSQRGPDTQYF TGTGCCAGCAGCTCCCAGCGGGGCCCGGATACGCAGTATTTT
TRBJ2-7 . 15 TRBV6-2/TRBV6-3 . CASSFTDNLSYEQYF TGTGCCAGCAGTTTCACGGACAACCTTTCCTACGAGCAGTACTTC